This T cell receptor beta chain was profiled in a study of cytomegalovirus exposure and HLA in healthy donors. Overall study results and limits: Later, an analysis showed that TCR beta chains associated with HLA were more clonally expanded than others that were equally common. Per a prior analysis, the majority of TCR beta V segments were productive roughly 90% or roughly 30% of the time.

On this clone: Its antigen is still unknown.

The PCR was carried out with 60 Vbeta primers and 13 Jbeta primers. TCRdb's table, derived via immunoSEQ multiplex PCR, lists solely in-frame clones and lacks some. Here the sample spans around 140,000 clones, under 70% being singletons. From germline, CDR1 is SGHTA and CDR2 FQGNSA. V was pared by 0 bases and J by 4 bases, with 3 bases of the junction left unmatched. This CDR3 has 16 residues. The chain employs TRBV7-2 and TRBJ2-3, with 11 bases identical to TRBD2. Material: PBMCs. This clonotype was obtained from a woman aged 60-75 years in good health and CMV-seronegative. The CDR3 sequence: CASSLAIAGGSDTQYF. DNA for the CDR3: TGTGCCAGCAGCTTAGCGATAGCGGGAGGGTCAGATACGCAGTATTTT.